Given below is one T cell receptor beta chain in context. This clonotype was observed a single time. Its antigen target is currently unknown. The conserved final phenylalanine or tryptophan is absent from the CDR3, which likely points to a read error. It is unclear where the CDR3 begins or ends on the DNA, so no DNA is shown, and the CDR3 is as TCRdb lists it. The source of the sample is a study of tumor-infiltrating lymphocytes in primary liver carcinoma (TCRdb year 2017). Concerning the study at large: Hepatocellular carcinoma (four) or combined HCC and intrahepatic cholangiocarcinoma (one) was present in the five patients, who were three men and two women aged 30 to 69 years. The five patients had tumors staged T1-T3 N0M0, with maximum diameters ranging from about 4.2 to 10 cm. Each sample produced roughly 3.65 to 7.5 million productive TCRbeta reads, and read depth showed no significant difference between tissue types. The study combined TCRbeta repertoire sequencing, expression microarrays and whole-exome sequencing across five regions of each liver tumor, with adjacent normal tissue and blood. A total of 35 or so specimens from 5 patients, comprising some 25 tumor regions, 5 adjacent noncancerous liver tissues and 5 peripheral blood samples, were covered by TCRbeta repertoire sequencing. High reproducibility was observed for the technical replicate repertoires, with mean shared-clone rates approximately 0.9 and correlation coefficients above 0.98.

Total RNA and DNA were co-extracted without cell sorting from roughly 20-30 mg of bulk tissue using the AllPrep DNA/RNA mini kit. Between November 2015 and 2016, a few patients in China with histopathologically diagnosed primary liver carcinoma had surgical resection. Chronic HBV infection was present in the patients, and the patients were treatment-naive at sampling. Fresh tumor and adjacent tissue pieces were bisected; one half was stored in RNAlater at -80°C, the other sent for histology. The research as a whole found: Pairs of tumor regions showed greater repertoire overlap (mean about 36%) than tumor-adjacent pairs (17%) or tumor-blood pairs (approximately 14%), which is consistent with antigen-driven expansion. Only the TCR beta chain was sequenced, so true repertoire diversity is likely underestimated because unpaired alpha chains were not captured. Only a few patients were included in the study, and the authors note that the findings should be validated in a larger study. The top 250 clones made up a significantly larger repertoire fraction in tumors than in blood (p = 0.039). Since the samples were bulk and unsorted, there was no way to compare CD4+ and CD8+ T cell repertoires.

A constant-region primer and ProtoScript II reverse transcriptase were used to reverse-transcribe TCRbeta-specific cDNA from approximately 450 ng total RNA. Construction of the TCRbeta libraries relied on three nested rounds of multiplex PCR, following a slightly modified ARM-PCR procedure. A final 25-cycle PCR with Deep VentR polymerase added sample barcodes and Illumina adapters. Before sequencing, amplicons of 200-500 bp were purified from gel using a QIAquick gel extraction kit. TCRbeta amplicons were sequenced on an Illumina HiSeq 2500 with 250-bp paired-end reads. Turning to the authors' computational methods: Quality trimming of reads was performed with Trimmomatic v0.33, and paired reads were merged with FLASH v1.2.11 so that full CDR3 sequences could be recovered. V, D and J germline segments were assigned to the rearranged TCRbeta sequences using MiGEC v1.2.1b. Clonotype statistics, along with Shannon-Wiener diversity indices, were calculated using VDJtools v1.0.0. To cut down on sampling bias, every analysis after diversity analysis relied on just the 250 most abundant clonotypes from each sample. The public reads were reprocessed in TCRdb via fastp at Q25 and MiXCR, keeping in-frame beta chains. Rows matching on CDR3 protein sequence are summarized as one entry with the most common DNA and genes. TCRdb's processing, not the study's, gives the V and J calls here. Recorded for this sample are some 87,000 distinct CDR3 sequences; around 68% of them occurred a single time. The ten biggest clones cover 27% of the sample.

This sequence was found in a man in his forties with primary liver carcinoma and hepatitis B virus infection. Sequencing was performed on tumor-adjacent normal liver tissue.

CDR3 region: CASSALSTGGGDEQLL. The chain uses TRBV6-1 and TRBJ2-1; the table's D call TRBD1 went unverified against the DNA. The CDR3 has 16 residues if both end residues are counted. The germline V gene supplies CDR1 MNHNS and CDR2 SASEGT.